Listed here are 25 T cell receptor beta chains from one sample, sequenced in a study of T cells in tumors after PD-1 blockade. The repertoire was sequenced with immunoSEQ multiplex PCR; TCRdb's copy has only in-frame clones and lacks some. The sample gives some 43,000 clones, approximately 84% of which show up once; just over 4% is in the top ten. The specimen was PBMCs, collected before anti-PD-1 treatment. The source of these receptors is a human donor with basal cell carcinoma.

The gene calls are TRBV6-4 and TRBJ1-2; weak D call: TRBD1 (6 bases). The CDR3 has 12 amino acids. The V end was cut by 2 bases, the J end by 7 bases, with 8 bases between. CDR1 is MRHNA, CDR2 SNTAGT, per germline. CDR3 sequence: CASSDGTFGYTF. The CDR3 DNA follows: TGTGCCAGCAGTGACGGGACATTTGGCTACACCTTC.

This clone was seen a single time. The genes are TRBV5-6 and TRBJ2-5, with TRBD2 matching over 7 bases. The CDR3 contains 13 residues. Germline V gene data show CDR1 as SGHDT and CDR2 as YYEEEE. The trim removed 6 bases at V and 6 bases at J, leaving 8 bases unmatched. CDR3 bases: TGTGCCAGCACTAATTCGGGGGGAAAGACCCAGTACTTC. Its protein is CASTNSGGKTQYF.

The J gene is TRBJ2-7, the V gene TRBV5-4; possible D gene TRBD1, 6 bases. This CDR3 spans 13 amino acids. V was trimmed by 4 bases and J by 4 bases, leaving 12 bases between them. The germline CDR1 and CDR2 sequences are SGHNT and YYREEE (reference sequence). The CDR3 loop is CASSLDRWYEQYF. Written as DNA, the CDR3 is TGTGCCAGCAGCCTCGACAGGTGGTACGAGCAGTACTTC.

The chain is built from TRBV7-2 and TRBJ2-3; 8 bases match TRBD2. The V gene's germline CDR1 is SGHTA and CDR2 FQGNSA. Germline trimming cut 1 base from V and 2 bases from J; bases unmatched to any gene: 5. The CDR3 totals 16 residues. The CDR3 DNA sequence: TGTGCCAGCAGCTTAGATTCCGGGGGGGCCACAGATACGCAGTATTTT. It specifies CASSLDSGGATDTQYF.

The V and J genes are TRBV2 and TRBJ2-1; D is ambiguous. The V gene lost 8 bases and the J gene lost 6 bases, with 20 bases spanning the gap. CDR1 and CDR2 from the germline V gene are SNHLY and FYNNEI. The CDR3 runs 15 residues. CDR3 residues: CASASGSLGRNEQFF. CDR3 in DNA: TGTGCCAGCGCCTCAGGCTCCCTTGGCCGCAATGAGCAGTTCTTC.

V gene TRBV9 combines with J gene TRBJ2-7, with D perhaps matching TRBD1 or TRBD2 (5 bases each). Germline V gives CDR1 SGDLS, CDR2 YYNGEE. The CDR3 runs 15 residues. Deletions cut 4 bases from V and 5 bases from J, with 19 bases between. CDR3 in DNA: TGTGCCAGCAGCTCTTGGGACCGTCCGATGGACGAGCAGTACTTC. Its protein product is CASSSWDRPMDEQYF.

This CDR3 reads CASNPGQLNYGYTF. CDR3 coding DNA: TGCGCCAGCAATCCGGGACAGCTTAACTATGGCTACACCTTC. The V call is TRBV10-1, the J call TRBJ1-2, with 7 positions matching TRBD1. After removal of 7 bases from V and 1 base from J, the junction contained 6 bases not matched to a gene. The CDR3 length is 14 residues. Germline V gives CDR1 WNHNN, CDR2 SYGVQD (reference sequence).

The genes are TRBV30 and TRBJ1-6, with D possibly being TRBD1 (6 bases). The CDR3 loop spans 13 amino acids. Germline-derived CDR1 and CDR2 are GTSNPN and SVGIG (reference sequence). Trimming removed 2 bases from V and 8 bases from J, with 10 bases in between. The DNA for the CDR3 is TGTGCCTGGAGTAGGCAGGGGTATTCACCCCTCCACTTT. As protein: CAWSRQGYSPLHF.

The chain joins TRBV19 to TRBJ1-3; no clear D gene. CDR1 and CDR2 (germline): LNHDA, SQIVND (reference sequence). This CDR3 is built from 15 residues. Trimming removed 7 bases at V and 0 bases at J, with 13 bases between. CDR3 loop: CASNFGLRSGNTIYF. CDR3 bases: TGTGCCAGTAACTTCGGACTCCGCTCTGGAAACACCATATATTTT.

The rearrangement joins TRBV6-5 to TRBJ2-1; D is uncertain. The CDR3 is 12 residues long. The V end was cut by 6 bases, the J end by 11 bases, with 14 bases between. Germline V gene sequence: CDR1 MNHEY, CDR2 SVGAGI. This CDR3 is CASRTDGQQQFF. Here the CDR3 DNA reads TGTGCCAGCAGAACGGACGGCCAGCAGCAGTTCTTC.

The chain joins TRBV7-9 to TRBJ1-1; the D gene is possibly TRBD1 (5 bases). In germline, CDR1 is SEHNR, CDR2 FQNEAQ (reference sequence). The CDR3 is made up of 12 amino acids. V was trimmed by 8 bases and J by 0 bases, leaving 7 bases between them. CDR3 DNA: TGTGCCAGCCAGGGAATGAACACTGAAGCTTTCTTT. Translating it yields CASQGMNTEAFF.

A remark on this clone: One end of the junction fails to match germline, which may point to a read error. This rearrangement joins TRBV19 to TRBJ1-1; 9 bases are a match to TRBD1. CDR1 is LNHDA and CDR2 is SQIVND in the germline V gene (reference sequence). This CDR3 is 15 amino acids long. CDR3 sequence: CASSMGQGLNIEAFF. The CDR3 DNA sequence: TGTGCCAGTAGTATGGGACAGGGTCTGAACATTGAAGCTTTCTTT.

The rearrangement joins TRBV19 to TRBJ2-1; TRBD2 matches 8 bases. Germline V gives CDR1 LNHDA, CDR2 SQIVND (reference sequence). Unmatched junction bases numbered 8, after V lost 3 bases and J lost 7 bases. CDR3 length: 15 residues. The CDR3 loop reads CASSIGGGLENEQFF. The CDR3 bases are TGTGCCAGTAGTATCGGGGGGGGCCTTGAAAATGAGCAGTTCTTC.

The J gene is TRBJ1-6, the V gene TRBV5-1, with D tentatively TRBD1 (5 bases). The CDR3 length is 13 residues. The V end was cut by 5 bases, the J end by 7 bases, with 10 bases between. From germline, CDR1 is SGHRS and CDR2 YFSETQ. The CDR3 loop reads CASRRDENSPLHF. Here the CDR3 DNA reads TGCGCCAGCAGACGGGACGAAAATTCACCCCTCCACTTT.

The rearrangement uses TRBV27 and TRBJ1-3; the D gene is possibly TRBD1 (6 bases). The CDR3 is made up of 17 amino acids. Germline values: CDR1 MNHEY, CDR2 SMNVEV (reference sequence). The V and J ends lost 2 bases and 0 bases respectively, with 14 bases between them. This chain's CDR3 is CASSLTPQGSSGNTIYF. The CDR3 region has the DNA TGTGCCAGCAGTTTAACCCCCCAGGGGTCCTCTGGAAACACCATATATTTT.

This chain joins TRBV12-5 and TRBJ2-7; D is perhaps TRBD1 (5 bases). Per the germline V gene, CDR1 is LGHNT and CDR2 is FRNRAP. The CDR3 has 13 residues. Trimming cost V 5 bases and J 3 bases, with 11 bases left between them. CDR3 protein: CASGRVGLYEQYF. Written as DNA, the CDR3 is TGTGCTAGTGGTCGAGTGGGGCTCTACGAGCAGTACTTC.

CDR3 amino acids: CASSLLEGGYQPQHF. The CDR3 region has the DNA TGTGCCAGCAGTCTACTTGAGGGGGGCTATCAGCCCCAGCATTTT. The rearrangement joins TRBV2 to TRBJ1-5, with D possibly TRBD1 on 6 matching bases. The germline V and J ends were trimmed by 5 bases and 5 bases, with 16 bases remaining between them. The germline gives CDR1 SNHLY, CDR2 FYNNEI. There are 15 residues in the CDR3.

This chain joins TRBV19 and TRBJ2-1; D possibly uses TRBD1 or TRBD2 (6 bases each). Trimming took 7 bases from V and 5 from J, leaving 15 bases between them. Germline V gene lookup returns CDR1 LNHDA and CDR2 SQIVND (reference sequence). CDR3 size: 14 residues. The CDR3 bases are TGTGCCAGTAAGCGGTTGGAGGGGGACAATGAGCAGTTCTTC. Translated: CASKRLEGDNEQFF.

This sequence joins TRBV6-6 and TRBJ2-2; tentatively, D is TRBD2 (5 bases). Trimming took 5 bases from V and 0 from J, leaving 10 bases between them. The CDR3 consists of 15 residues. Germline values: CDR1 MNHNY, CDR2 SVGAGI (reference sequence). The CDR3 spells CASSTGIANTGELFF. The CDR3 DNA sequence: TGTGCCAGCAGTACCGGGATAGCGAACACCGGGGAGCTGTTTTTT.

V and J are TRBV6-1 and TRBJ1-6, with 7 bases matching TRBD1. The CDR3 has 14 amino acids. The V segment lost 2 bases and the J segment 6 bases; nucleotides outside the gene matches: 1. The V gene's germline CDR1 is MNHNS and CDR2 SASEGT. The CDR3 sequence: CASSEQGVNSPLHF. The DNA for the CDR3 is TGTGCCAGCAGTGAACAGGGGGTTAATTCACCCCTCCACTTT.

This clone was counted a single time. The rearrangement joins TRBV30 to TRBJ2-3, with D maybe TRBD2 (6 bases). V was trimmed by 0 bases and J by 0 bases, leaving 7 bases between them. Per germline, CDR1 GTSNPN and CDR2 SVGIG (reference sequence). The CDR3 loop spans 14 amino acids. CDR3: CAWSVGLSTDTQYF. The DNA for the CDR3 is TGTGCCTGGAGTGTGGGACTCAGCACAGATACGCAGTATTTT.

This chain uses TRBV9 with TRBJ2-7; the D gene could be TRBD1 or TRBD2 (5 bases each). This CDR3 region has 15 residues. V lost 2 bases and J lost 0, with 12 bases in between. Germline CDR1 and CDR2: SGDLS and YYNGEE. CDR3 sequence reads: CASSVGTESSYEQYF. CDR3 sequence (DNA): TGTGCCAGCAGCGTGGGGACGGAAAGCTCCTACGAGCAGTACTTC.

This clone was found a few times. This chain connects TRBV2 to TRBJ2-2; no definite D call. In germline, CDR1 is SNHLY, CDR2 FYNNEI. The CDR3 has 12 amino acids. V shed 10 bases and J shed 5 bases, with 11 bases lying between them. The CDR3 is CATRLETGELFF. The CDR3 coding sequence is TGTGCCACCCGCCTAGAAACCGGGGAGCTGTTTTTT.

The chain has TRBV6-5 and TRBJ2-5, with TRBD2 matching over 11 bases. This CDR3 spans 15 amino acids. The V segment lost 7 bases and the J segment 2 bases; nucleotides outside the gene matches: 6. The germline CDR1 and CDR2 sequences are MNHEY and SVGAGI. CDR3 coding DNA: TGTGCCAGCACGGCGGTAGCGGGGGGGCAAGAGACCCAGTACTTC. Encoded protein: CASTAVAGGQETQYF.

V usage is TRBV7-9 and J usage is TRBJ1-4; tentative D call: TRBD1 (6 bases). Looked up from germline, CDR1 is SEHNR and CDR2 is FQNEAQ (reference sequence). The CDR3 runs to 16 residues. Trimming took off 1 base at V and 6 bases at J, with 15 bases between the two ends. The CDR3 DNA reads TGTGCCAGCAGCTTAGGGGGACATCCCGGGGATGAAAAACTGTTTTTT. It specifies CASSLGGHPGDEKLFF.